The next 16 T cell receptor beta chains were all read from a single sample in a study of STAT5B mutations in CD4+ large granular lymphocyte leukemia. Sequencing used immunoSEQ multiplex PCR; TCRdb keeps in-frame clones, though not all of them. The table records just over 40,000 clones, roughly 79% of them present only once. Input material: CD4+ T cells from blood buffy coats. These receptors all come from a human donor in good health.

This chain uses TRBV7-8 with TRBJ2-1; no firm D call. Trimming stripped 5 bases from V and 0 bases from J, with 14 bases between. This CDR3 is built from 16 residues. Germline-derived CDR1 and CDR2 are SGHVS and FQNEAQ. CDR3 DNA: TGTGCCAGCAGCCGAGACGGATCCAGCTCCTACAATGAGCAGTTCTTC. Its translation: CASSRDGSSSYNEQFF.

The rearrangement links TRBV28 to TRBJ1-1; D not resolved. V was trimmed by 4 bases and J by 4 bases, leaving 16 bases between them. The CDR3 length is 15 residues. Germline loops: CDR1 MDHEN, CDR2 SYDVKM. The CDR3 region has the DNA TGTGCCAGCAGTTCGGGTGTTTGGAGTGTCACTGAAGCTTTCTTT. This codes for CASSSGVWSVTEAFF.

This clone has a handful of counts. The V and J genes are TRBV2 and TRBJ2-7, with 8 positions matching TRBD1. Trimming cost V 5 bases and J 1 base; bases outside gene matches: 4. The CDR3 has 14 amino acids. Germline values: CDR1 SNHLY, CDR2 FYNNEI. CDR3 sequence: CASSRDRLSYEQYF. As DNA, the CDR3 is TGTGCCAGCAGTCGGGACAGGCTTTCCTACGAGCAGTACTTC.

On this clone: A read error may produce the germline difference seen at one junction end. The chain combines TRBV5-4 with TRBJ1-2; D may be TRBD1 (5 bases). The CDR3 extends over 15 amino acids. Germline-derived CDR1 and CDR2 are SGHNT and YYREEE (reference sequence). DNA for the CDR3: TGCGCCAGCAGCCAGACAGCCGATAATTTCTATGGCTACACCTTC. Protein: CASSQTADNFYGYTF.

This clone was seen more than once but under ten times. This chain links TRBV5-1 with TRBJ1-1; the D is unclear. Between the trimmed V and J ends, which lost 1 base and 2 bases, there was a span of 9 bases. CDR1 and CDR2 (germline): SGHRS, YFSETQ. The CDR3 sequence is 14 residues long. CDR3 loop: CASSLTVQNTEAFF. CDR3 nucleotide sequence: TGCGCCAGCAGCTTGACAGTTCAAAACACTGAAGCTTTCTTT.

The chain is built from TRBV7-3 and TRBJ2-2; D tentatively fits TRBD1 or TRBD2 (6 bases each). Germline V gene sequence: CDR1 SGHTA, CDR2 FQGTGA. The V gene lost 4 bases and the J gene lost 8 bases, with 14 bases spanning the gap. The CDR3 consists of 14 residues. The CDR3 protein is CASSSGLGAGELFF. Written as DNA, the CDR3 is TGTGCCAGCAGCTCGGGACTGGGGGCAGGGGAGCTGTTTTTT.

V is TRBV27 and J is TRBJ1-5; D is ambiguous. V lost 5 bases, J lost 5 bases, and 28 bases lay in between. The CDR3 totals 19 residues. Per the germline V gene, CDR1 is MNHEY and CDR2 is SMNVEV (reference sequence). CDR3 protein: CASSPPSSDYSMPYQPQHF. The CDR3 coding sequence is TGTGCCAGCAGTCCCCCCTCGTCGGACTACTCAATGCCTTATCAGCCCCAGCATTTT.

The CDR3 DNA is TGTGCCAGCAGGCCCTTACCGACTAGCTCTAATGAAAAACTGTTTTTT. Encoded protein: CASRPLPTSSNEKLFF. The chain carries TRBV2 and TRBJ1-4; D ambiguous. V dropped 6 bases and J dropped 3 bases, with 17 bases sitting between them. This CDR3 contains 16 residues. Germline V CDR1 and CDR2: SNHLY, FYNNEI.

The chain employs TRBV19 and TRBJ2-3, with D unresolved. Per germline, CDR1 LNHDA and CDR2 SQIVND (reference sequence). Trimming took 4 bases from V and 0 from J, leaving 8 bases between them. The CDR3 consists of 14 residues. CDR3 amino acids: CASSKGWSTDTQYF. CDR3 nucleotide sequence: TGTGCCAGTAGTAAGGGATGGAGCACAGATACGCAGTATTTT.

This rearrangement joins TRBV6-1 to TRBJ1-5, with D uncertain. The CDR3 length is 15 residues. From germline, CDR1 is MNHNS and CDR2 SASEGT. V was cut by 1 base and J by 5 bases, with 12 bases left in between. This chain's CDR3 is CASSEGVGRYQPQHF. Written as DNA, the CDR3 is TGTGCCAGCAGTGAAGGCGTAGGGAGGTATCAGCCCCAGCATTTT.

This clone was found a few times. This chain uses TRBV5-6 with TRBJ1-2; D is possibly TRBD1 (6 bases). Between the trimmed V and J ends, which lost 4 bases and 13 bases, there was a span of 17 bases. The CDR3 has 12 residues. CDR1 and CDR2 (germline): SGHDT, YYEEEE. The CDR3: CASSQDSYGATF. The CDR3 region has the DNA TGTGCCAGCAGCCAGGACAGCTATGGCGCCACCTTC.

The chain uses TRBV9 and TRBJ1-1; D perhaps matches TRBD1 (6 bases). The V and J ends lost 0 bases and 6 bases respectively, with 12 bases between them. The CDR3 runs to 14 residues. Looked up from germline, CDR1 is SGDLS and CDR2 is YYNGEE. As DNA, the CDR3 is TGTGCCAGCAGCGTAGAGGGGGAAAGGGCTGAAGCTTTCTTT. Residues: CASSVEGERAEAFF.

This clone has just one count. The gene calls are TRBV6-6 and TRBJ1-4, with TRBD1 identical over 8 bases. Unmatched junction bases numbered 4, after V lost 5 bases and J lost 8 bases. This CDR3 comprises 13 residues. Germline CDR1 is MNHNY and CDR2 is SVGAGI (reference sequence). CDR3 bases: TGTGCCAGCAGTGACAGGGGTCAAGAAAAACTGTTTTTT. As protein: CASSDRGQEKLFF.

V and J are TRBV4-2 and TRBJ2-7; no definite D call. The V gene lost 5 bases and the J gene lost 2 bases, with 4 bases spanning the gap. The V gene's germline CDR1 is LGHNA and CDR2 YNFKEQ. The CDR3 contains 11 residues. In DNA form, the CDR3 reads TGTGCCAGCAGCGCGACCTACGAGCAGTACTTC. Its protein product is CASSATYEQYF.

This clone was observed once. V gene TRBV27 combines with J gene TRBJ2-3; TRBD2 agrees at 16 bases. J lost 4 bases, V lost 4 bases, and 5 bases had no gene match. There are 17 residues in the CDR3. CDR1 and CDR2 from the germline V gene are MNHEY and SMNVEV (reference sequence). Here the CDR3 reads CASSSGTSGRVADTQYF. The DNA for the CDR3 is TGTGCCAGCAGTTCCGGGACTAGCGGGAGGGTCGCAGATACGCAGTATTTT.

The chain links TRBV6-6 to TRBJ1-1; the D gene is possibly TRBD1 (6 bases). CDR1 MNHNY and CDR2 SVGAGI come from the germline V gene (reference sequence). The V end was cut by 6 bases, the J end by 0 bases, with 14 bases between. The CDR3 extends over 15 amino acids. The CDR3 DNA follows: TGTGCCAGCAGACCGACAGGACATGTGAACACTGAAGCTTTCTTT. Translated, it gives CASRPTGHVNTEAFF.